Below, one T cell receptor (beta chain) is given with its context. The antigen remains unidentified. This entry comes from a study of response to subunit inactivated influenza vaccine. General study results and limits: Only a handful of new T cells, the authors suggested, are recruited with each seasonal influenza vaccination.

Trimming took off 5 bases at V and 5 bases at J, with 22 bases between the two ends. This CDR3 comprises 16 residues. Germline values: CDR1 LGHNA, CDR2 YNFKEQ. TCRdb reanalysed the RT-PCR reads using MiXCR and keeps one entry per CDR3 protein. The table lists 490,000 or so distinct CDR3 sequences, about 8% of them singletons. V usage is TRBV4-2 and J usage is TRBJ2-7, with a tentative D call TRBD2 (7 bases). The sample in question was PBMCs from blood, obtained 23 to 25 months after vaccination. This TCR derives from a man between 45 and 75 years old who received an inactivated influenza vaccine. Written as DNA, the CDR3 is TGTGCCAGCAGCTCCCCTTTTAGGGGGGGCTTCCACGAGCAGTACTTC. Residues: CASSSPFRGGFHEQYF.